These 17 T cell receptor beta chains came from one sample sequenced in a study of cytomegalovirus exposure and HLA in healthy donors. Primers included in the PCR were 60 Vbeta and 13 Jbeta primers. This table comes from immunoSEQ multiplex PCR, and its TCRdb copy is limited to in-frame clones, with some not included. This sample has around 210,000 clones; more than 75% occur once, and the top ten carry 2.5% to 3.5%. Material for sequencing was PBMCs. The receptors were gathered from a woman in her thirties or forties in good health and CMV-seronegative.

The rearrangement uses TRBV2 and TRBJ1-5; 10 bases align to TRBD1. Germline V lookup: CDR1 SNHLY, CDR2 FYNNEI. CDR3 length equals 15 residues. Unmatched junction bases numbered 8, after V lost 1 base and J lost 11 bases. The CDR3 sequence is CASSEGGQGGWAQHF. Here the CDR3 DNA reads TGTGCCAGCAGTGAAGGAGGACAGGGGGGATGGGCCCAGCATTTT.

The genes are TRBV6-6 and TRBJ2-7; a possible D gene is TRBD2 (5 bases). The CDR3 length is 14 residues. Trimming shortened V by 6 bases and J by 0 bases, and 12 bases separated the two germline ends. The germline V gene has CDR1 MNHNY and CDR2 SVGAGI (reference sequence). CDR3: CASRPPGLSYEQYF. The DNA for the CDR3 is TGTGCCAGCAGACCGCCCGGACTCTCCTACGAGCAGTACTTC.

The V and J genes are TRBV6-6 and TRBJ2-5; 8 bases line up with TRBD1. The J call could be wrong; TRBJ2-7 is a better fit for the DNA end. CDR1 MNHNY and CDR2 SVGAGI come from the germline V gene (reference sequence). The CDR3 is 15 amino acids. The CDR3: CASSYGQGLSYEQYF. CDR3 nucleotides: TGTGCCAGCAGTTACGGACAGGGACTCTCCTACGAGCAGTACTTC.

The chain couples TRBV2 to TRBJ2-5; tentatively, D is TRBD1 (5 bases). The ends were cut back, 5 bases at V and 0 bases at J, with 10 bases in the middle. Germline V gene data show CDR1 as SNHLY and CDR2 as FYNNEI. This CDR3 has 14 residues. Here the CDR3 reads CASSTGAYQETQYF. CDR3 nucleotides: TGTGCCAGCAGTACAGGAGCGTACCAAGAGACCCAGTACTTC.

This chain connects TRBV5-4 to TRBJ2-1; 11 bases map to TRBD1. CDR1 and CDR2 (germline): SGHNT, YYREEE (reference sequence). The CDR3 covers 14 residues. Trimming cost V 10 bases and J 9 bases; bases outside gene matches: 12. The CDR3 sequence: CAYKLGGQGVEQFF. Here the CDR3 DNA reads TGTGCCTACAAGCTTGGGGGACAGGGGGTTGAGCAGTTCTTC.

The J gene is TRBJ2-1, the V gene TRBV5-4; no definite D call. CDR1 is SGHNT and CDR2 is YYREEE in the germline V gene (reference sequence). This CDR3 spans 13 amino acids. V was clipped by 2 bases and J by 1 base, with 4 bases between them. CDR3 loop: CASSFQSYNEQFF. The CDR3 DNA is TGTGCCAGCAGCTTTCAGTCCTACAATGAGCAGTTCTTC. The whole variable domain, remainder taken from reference TRBV5-4 and TRBJ2-1, is ETGVTQSPTHLIKTRGQQVTLRCSSQSGHNTVSWYQQALGQGPQFIFQYYREEENGRGNFPPRFSGLQFPNYSSELNVNALELDDSALYLCASSFQSYNEQFFGPGTRLTVL.

This clone was found once. The V call is TRBV7-6, the J call TRBJ2-7, with TRBD1 matching over 9 bases. Losses at the gene ends were 6 bases for V and 12 bases for J; bases not matched to a gene: 9. The CDR3 length is 12 residues. Germline CDR1 is SGHVS and CDR2 is FNYEAQ. The chain's CDR3 is CASSNPGTGRYF. For the CDR3, the DNA is TGTGCCAGCAGTAACCCCGGGACAGGGAGGTACTTC.

The genes are TRBV7-8 and TRBJ1-5; possible D gene TRBD1, 6 bases. Germline V lookup: CDR1 SGHVS, CDR2 FQNEAQ. This CDR3 comprises 16 residues. V dropped 4 bases and J dropped 6 bases, with 19 bases sitting between them. The CDR3 is CASSYHNGGGVQPQHF. The CDR3 DNA is TGTGCCAGCAGCTACCACAACGGCGGGGGCGTTCAGCCCCAGCATTTT.

The chain carries TRBV27 and TRBJ2-3; TRBD1 matches at 7 bases. Germline CDR1 and CDR2: MNHEY and SMNVEV (reference sequence). The trim removed 3 bases at V and 2 bases at J, leaving 5 bases unmatched. This CDR3 spans 15 amino acids. CDR3 coding DNA: TGTGCCAGCAGTTTGGGACAGACGCACACAGATACGCAGTATTTT. Translated: CASSLGQTHTDTQYF.

This clone has a single count. The chain combines TRBV19 with TRBJ1-1; D gene uncertain. Looked up from germline, CDR1 is LNHDA and CDR2 is SQIVND (reference sequence). There are 12 residues in the CDR3. Trimming removed 10 bases from V and 4 bases from J, with 13 bases in between. The CDR3 here is CATIEGGTEAFF. The CDR3 coding sequence is TGTGCCACTATCGAGGGAGGCACTGAAGCTTTCTTT.

This clone has a single count. The V call is TRBV2, the J call TRBJ1-2, with 7 bases that match TRBD1. Trimming removed 7 bases from V and 7 bases from J; junction bases left unmatched: 12. Germline V gives CDR1 SNHLY, CDR2 FYNNEI. The length of the CDR3 is 14 residues. CDR3 protein: CASTRPQDRTGYTF. As DNA, the CDR3 is TGTGCCAGCACCAGGCCCCAGGACAGGACTGGCTACACCTTC.

This chain links TRBV6-5 with TRBJ2-2; a weak D match, TRBD1 (5 bases). Trimming left V 2 bases short and J 0 bases short, with 7 bases between. CDR1 is MNHEY, CDR2 SVGAGI, per germline. This CDR3 contains 15 residues. The chain's CDR3 is CASSYQGTNTGELFF. In DNA, the CDR3 is TGTGCCAGCAGTTACCAGGGAACGAACACCGGGGAGCTGTTTTTT.

As regards this clone: This CDR3 is also generated by other DNA sequences in the sample. This chain joins TRBV10-2 and TRBJ1-1, with D perhaps matching TRBD1 (6 bases). Trimming cost V 6 bases and J 8 bases, with 16 bases left between them. The CDR3 totals 13 residues. Germline CDR1 and CDR2: WSHSY and SAAADI. CDR3 region: CASRNQGLAEAFF. CDR3 in DNA: TGCGCCAGCAGGAACCAGGGGCTCGCCGAAGCTTTCTTT.

Only one count was recorded for this clone. This rearrangement joins TRBV2 to TRBJ2-1; D is perhaps TRBD1 (5 bases). This CDR3 comprises 12 residues. Germline loops: CDR1 SNHLY, CDR2 FYNNEI. V dropped 7 bases and J dropped 5 bases, with 9 bases sitting between them. CDR3: CASKGQNNEQFF. CDR3 in DNA: TGTGCCAGCAAAGGACAAAACAATGAGCAGTTCTTC.

This chain uses TRBV7-3 with TRBJ2-6; tentative D call: TRBD2 (6 bases). Trimming removed 6 bases from V and 0 bases from J, with 12 bases in between. The CDR3 has 16 amino acids. Germline V gene data show CDR1 as SGHTA and CDR2 as FQGTGA. CDR3 sequence (DNA): TGTGCCAGCAGAAGGGCGGGGAACTCTGGGGCCAACGTCCTGACTTTC. It encodes CASRRAGNSGANVLTF.

The gene calls are TRBV2 and TRBJ2-7; 7 nucleotides match TRBD1. V lost 9 bases to trimming and J lost 0 bases; unmatched junction nucleotides: 11. CDR1 SNHLY and CDR2 FYNNEI come from the germline V gene. CDR3 size: 15 residues. The CDR3 sequence is CASLRRQGGSYEQYF. The CDR3 bases are TGTGCCAGTTTGAGGCGACAGGGCGGCTCCTACGAGCAGTACTTC.

This clone has a handful of counts. The rearrangement links TRBV11-1 to TRBJ1-1, with D uncertain. Per germline, CDR1 SGHAT and CDR2 FQDESV (reference sequence). The CDR3 sequence is 12 residues long. Trimming cost V 2 bases and J 5 bases, with 6 bases left between them. CDR3: CASSLTQTEAFF. In DNA form, the CDR3 reads TGTGCCAGCAGCTTAACGCAGACTGAAGCTTTCTTT.